This T cell receptor (beta chain) was captured by sequencing in a study of beta chain features in type 1 diabetes. Notes on the study in general: A definitive answer on HLA type influencing TCRB rearrangement was not reached here. Shorter TCRB CDR3s, moderately but significantly so, were found in Type 1 diabetes patients in all four CD4+ subsets. VDJ junctions from type 1 diabetes patients carried fewer insertions and larger deletions.

Investigators reverse transcribed all isolated RNA, so they sequenced expressed TCRB transcripts. A few million reads were obtained on average from naive, central memory and regulatory T cell samples. Measured with immunoSEQ multiplex PCR; TCRdb has only the in-frame clones, and not every one. The sample has roughly 280,000 clones, 20% to 25% seen once; the top ten hold around 0.013%. About this clone: Its antigen is currently unknown.

Germline loops: CDR1 SGHDN, CDR2 FVKESK. CDR3 length: 13 amino acids. Trimming left V 4 bases short and J 12 bases short, with 13 bases between. This TCR derives from a woman younger than 45 with type 1 diabetes. V and J are TRBV14 and TRBJ2-6; tentatively, D is TRBD2 (5 bases). The sample comprised naive CD4+ T cells from blood. CDR3 sequence: CASSRAARTVLTF. In DNA form, the CDR3 reads TGTGCCAGCAGCCGAGCGGCCCGGACCGTCCTGACTTTC.